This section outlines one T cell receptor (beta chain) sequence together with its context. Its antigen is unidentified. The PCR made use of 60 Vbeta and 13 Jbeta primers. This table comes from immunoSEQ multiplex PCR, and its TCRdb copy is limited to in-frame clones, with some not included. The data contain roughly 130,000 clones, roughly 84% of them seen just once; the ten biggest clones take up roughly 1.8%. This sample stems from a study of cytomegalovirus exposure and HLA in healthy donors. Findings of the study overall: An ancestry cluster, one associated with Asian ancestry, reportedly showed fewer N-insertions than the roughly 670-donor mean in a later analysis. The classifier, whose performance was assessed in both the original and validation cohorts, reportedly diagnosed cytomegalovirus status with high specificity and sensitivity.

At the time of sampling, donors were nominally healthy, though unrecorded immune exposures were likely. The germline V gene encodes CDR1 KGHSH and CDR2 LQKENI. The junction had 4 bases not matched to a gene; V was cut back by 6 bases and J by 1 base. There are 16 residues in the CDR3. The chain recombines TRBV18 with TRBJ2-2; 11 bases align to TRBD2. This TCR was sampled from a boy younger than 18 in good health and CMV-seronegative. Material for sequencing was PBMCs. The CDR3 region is CASSTLAGENTGELFF. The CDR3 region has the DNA TGTGCCAGCTCTACACTAGCGGGGGAGAACACCGGGGAGCTGTTTTTT.